The rows below give T cell receptor beta chains drawn from one sample of a study of T cell responses to AZD1222 COVID-19 vaccine. The assay was immunoSEQ multiplex PCR, and TCRdb's table has in-frame clones only and misses some. The sample lists 150,000 to 200,000 clones; 90% to 95% were seen once. Sequenced here: peripheral blood, sampled on day 0 of AZD1222 vaccination. The receptors originated from an adult in good health. The CDR3 runs from the conserved cysteine through the conserved F or W. The D gene is left open where the match is weak. Clone size is shown for a subset of rows, as once, few, many or a class of expanded clone.

TRBD2,TRBJ2-7,TRBV29-1,once,TGCAGCGTGGGGGGGGGAAACTCCTACGAGCAGTACTTC,CSVGGGNSYEQYF
.,TRBJ2-2,TRBV29-1,.,TGCAGCGGTATTGGACTTGTCACCGGGGAGCTGTTTTTT,CSGIGLVTGELFF
.,TRBJ1-5,TRBV27,.,TGTGCCAGCAGTGAGGGGGGCAGTCGGCCCCAGCATTTT,CASSEGGSRPQHF
TRBD1,TRBJ2-7,TRBV28,.,TGTGCCAGCAGCTTACCCTACGCCAGGGGGACGCCTACCTACGAGCAGTACTTC,CASSLPYARGTPTYEQYF
.,TRBJ2-2,TRBV21-1,.,TGTGCCAGCAGCAAAATCGAAGGGGTTGGGCTCTCGACCCTGAACACCGGGGAGCTGTTTTTT,CASSKIEGVGLSTLNTGELFF
TRBD1,TRBJ1-5,TRBV6-2/TRBV6-3,.,TGTGCCAGCAGTCAAAGGGGACAGGGCAATCAGCCCCAGCATTTT,CASSQRGQGNQPQHF
.,TRBJ1-5,TRBV28,.,TGTGCCAGCAGTTTTTCAGGAAGTAGCAATCAGCCCCAGCATTTT,CASSFSGSSNQPQHF
TRBD2,TRBJ2-7,TRBV5-6,.,TGTGCCAGCAGCCCGGGGGCAGCGGGAGCCTACGAGCAGTACTTC,CASSPGAAGAYEQYF
TRBD2,TRBJ2-3,TRBV5-1,.,TGCGCCAGCAGCTCTAGCGGGGTTGGAGATACGCAGTATTTT,CASSSSGVGDTQYF
TRBD2,TRBJ2-1,TRBV12-3/TRBV12-4,.,TGTGCCACCCTAGCGGGCGTTAATGAGCAGTTCTTC,CATLAGVNEQFF
.,TRBJ1-2,TRBV14,.,TGTGCCAGCAGCCAAGAATGGGTCTATGGCTACACCTTC,CASSQEWVYGYTF
TRBD2,TRBJ2-3,TRBV6-5,.,TGTGCCAGCCCCCCTAGCGGCCGTACAGATACGCAGTATTTT,CASPPSGRTDTQYF
.,TRBJ1-5,TRBV19,.,TGTGCCGCGCGCTCGGACAGCCATAGCAATCAGCCCCAGCATTTT,CAARSDSHSNQPQHF
.,TRBJ1-1,TRBV2,.,TGTGCCAGCCGAAAACAGGGAGATCGAATGAACACTGAAGCTTTCTTT,CASRKQGDRMNTEAFF
.,TRBJ2-7,TRBV20-1,.,TGCAGTGCTAGAGAAGGGTACGAGCAGTACTTC,CSAREGYEQYF
.,TRBJ1-1,TRBV7-9,.,TGTGCCAGCAGCTTACAGGGAAGAGCTTTCTTT,CASSLQGRAFF
.,TRBJ1-5,TRBV18,.,TGTGCCAGCTCAGGTTCATACAATCAGCCCCAGCATTTT,CASSGSYNQPQHF
.,TRBJ2-1,TRBV12-2,.,TGTGCAAGTCGCTTATCCTGGTTCTTACAAAGCGGGACTAGCGGGAGGTCGAGCTACAATGAGCAGTTCTTC,CASRLSWFLQSGTSGRSSYNEQFF
TRBD1,TRBJ2-7,TRBV10-3,once,TGTGCCATCAGCCCGGGACAGGAGACCTACGAGCAGTACTTC,CAISPGQETYEQYF
.,TRBJ1-4,TRBV6-5,.,TGTGCCAGCCAGGGAGTTAATGAAAAACTGTTTTTT,CASQGVNEKLFF
.,TRBJ1-3,TRBV7-6,.,TGTGCCAGCAGCTTAGCGGAACTTGACACCATATATTTT,CASSLAELDTIYF
.,TRBJ1-3,TRBV5-1,.,TGCGCCAGCAGCTTCTCTGGGGGCGGAAACACCATATATTTT,CASSFSGGGNTIYF
.,TRBJ1-5,TRBV30,.,TGTGCCTGGAGTTCCCCGGGACAAGGGCAGCCCCAGCATTTT,CAWSSPGQGQPQHF
.,TRBJ1-3,TRBV30,.,TGTGCCTGGAGTGTATTTTTATCTGGACAAACTGGAAACACCATATATTTT,CAWSVFLSGQTGNTIYF
.,TRBJ1-5,TRBV2,.,TGTGCCAGCGGCTTAGATAGCAATCAGCCCCAGCATTTT,CASGLDSNQPQHF
.,TRBJ1-2,TRBV18,.,TGTGCCAGCTCCGGGCCATTGTTTTATGGCTACACCTTC,CASSGPLFYGYTF
.,TRBJ2-6,TRBV7-6,.,TGTGCCAGCAGCTTCATCGTTCAGGGGACACACTCTGGGGCCAACGTCCTGACTTTC,CASSFIVQGTHSGANVLTF
TRBD2,TRBJ2-1,TRBV15,.,TGTGCCACCAGCTACTTAGCGGGAGGGAACAATGAGCAGTTCTTC,CATSYLAGGNNEQFF
TRBD2,TRBJ2-1,TRBV7-3,.,TGTGCCAGCAGCTTGCGGGTAGCCCCTCTACTAGCGGTCTCCTACAATGAGCAGTTCTTC,CASSLRVAPLLAVSYNEQFF
.,TRBJ2-5,TRBV5-1,.,TGCGCCAGCAGCACCGGAGGACACTTGAGGGAGACCCAGTACTTC,CASSTGGHLRETQYF
.,TRBJ2-7,TRBV10-1,once,TGCGCCAGCAGTGAGTCAAGGGGCTACGAGCAGTACTTC,CASSESRGYEQYF
.,TRBJ1-1,TRBV6-5,.,TGTGCCAGCAGTCCACCTGGGGGGACCACTGAAGCTTTCTTT,CASSPPGGTTEAFF
TRBD1,TRBJ1-4,TRBV30,once,TGTGCCTGGGACCGGGACAGGGAGGAAAAACTGTTTTTT,CAWDRDREEKLFF
.,TRBJ2-5,TRBV6-5,.,TGTGCCAGCAGTTACTCCGGGACTCCCGAAGAGACCCAGTACTTC,CASSYSGTPEETQYF
.,TRBJ2-5,TRBV21-1,.,TGTGCCAGCAGCAGACATGACAGCCAAGAGACCCAGTACTTC,CASSRHDSQETQYF
.,TRBJ2-7,TRBV27,.,TGTGCCAGCAGTCGGACGGCTTTTATGGGGGACGAGCAGTACTTC,CASSRTAFMGDEQYF
TRBD1,TRBJ1-2,TRBV29-1,.,TGCAGCGTGCTCACAGGGGGCGGTAACTATGGCTACACCTTC,CSVLTGGGNYGYTF